This TCR beta chain was identified in a study of cytomegalovirus exposure and HLA in healthy donors. General study findings and limits: It was approximately 170 TCR beta chains that were listed as cytomegalovirus-associated. A later analysis reported that several of the most significant clusters appeared to be linked to common viral pathogens, among them Epstein-Barr virus.

Worth noting for this clone: Its antigen is not known.

Primers for the PCR totalled 60 Vbeta and 13 Jbeta. Generated by immunoSEQ multiplex PCR, the TCRdb table keeps only in-frame clones and is missing some. There are around 61,000 clones in the sample; about 63% occur only once, and about a sixth lies in the top ten. The clonotype originates from a man aged 35-49 years in good health and CMV-seropositive. The material sequenced was PBMCs.

The CDR3 region is CASSYGTNHNSPLHF. CDR3 DNA sequence: TGTGCCAGCAGTTACGGGACAAATCATAATTCACCCCTCCACTTT. The rearrangement uses TRBV6-6 and TRBJ1-6, with D possibly matching TRBD1 (6 bases). This CDR3 region has 15 residues. Germline V gives CDR1 MNHNY, CDR2 SVGAGI (reference sequence). The V and J ends lost 2 bases and 5 bases respectively, with 10 bases between them.